Shown below are 9 T cell receptor beta chains from a single sample sequenced in a study of cytomegalovirus exposure and HLA in healthy donors. Primers: 60 Vbeta forward and 13 Jbeta reverse. The repertoire was sequenced with immunoSEQ multiplex PCR; TCRdb's copy has only in-frame clones and lacks some. The data show about 120,000 clones, 80% seen once. The sequenced material came from PBMCs. Source of these receptors: a female donor in good health and CMV-seropositive.

This rearrangement joins TRBV6-5 to TRBJ1-6, with unresolved D. Trimming cost V 0 bases and J 10 bases, with 13 bases left between them. The germline gives CDR1 MNHEY, CDR2 SVGAGI. The CDR3 has 15 amino acids. The CDR3 DNA follows: TGTGCCAGCAGTTACTCGTTGAGGTCAGAATCACCCCTCCACTTT. Translated, it gives CASSYSLRSESPLHF.

The chain joins TRBV5-4 to TRBJ2-5; D is possibly TRBD2 (5 bases). Per the germline V gene, CDR1 is SGHNT and CDR2 is YYREEE (reference sequence). Between the trimmed V and J ends, which lost 1 base and 4 bases, there was a span of 8 bases. The CDR3 consists of 13 residues. CDR3 sequence reads: CASSLPSRETQYF. DNA for the CDR3: TGTGCCAGCAGCTTGCCTAGCAGAGAGACCCAGTACTTC.

The rearrangement joins TRBV28 to TRBJ1-2, with D possibly TRBD1 on 6 matching bases. The germline gives CDR1 MDHEN, CDR2 SYDVKM. The V end was cut by 1 base, the J end by 4 bases, with 13 bases between. The CDR3 covers 15 residues. The CDR3 loop reads CASSLSGGARYGYTF. Here the CDR3 DNA reads TGTGCCAGCAGTTTATCGGGGGGGGCGCGCTATGGCTACACCTTC.

This sequence joins TRBV28 and TRBJ1-2; 8 bases are shared with TRBD1. The CDR3 is 15 amino acids. Trimming took 6 bases from V and 4 from J; bases not matched to a gene: 10. The germline CDR1 and CDR2 sequences are MDHEN and SYDVKM. In nucleotides, the CDR3 is TGTGCCAGCAGCCCTGGGCCAGGGGGCCCCTATGGCTACACCTTC. Its protein is CASSPGPGGPYGYTF.

The chain recombines TRBV28 with TRBJ1-5; D remains unclear. CDR3 length: 12 amino acids. Germline V gives CDR1 MDHEN, CDR2 SYDVKM. The germline V and J ends were trimmed by 6 bases and 4 bases, with 7 bases remaining between them. The CDR3 DNA sequence: TGTGCCAGCAGCCTCAGGAATCAGCCCCAGCATTTT. It translates to CASSLRNQPQHF.

This clone was counted once. The chain has TRBV15 and TRBJ1-1; 7 nucleotides agree with TRBD1. Germline-derived CDR1 and CDR2 are LNHNV and YYDKDF (reference sequence). The CDR3 runs to 15 residues. Unmatched junction bases numbered 4, after V lost 0 bases and J lost 3 bases. CDR3 nucleotide sequence: TGTGCCACCAGCAGAGAAACAGGGGTCTACACTGAAGCTTTCTTT. It is translated as CATSRETGVYTEAFF.

The count of this clone is one. The junction does not match germline at one end; this may be a read error. The rearrangement links TRBV7-9 to TRBJ2-7; 9 nucleotides align to TRBD1. The CDR3 has 18 amino acids. Per the germline V gene, CDR1 is SEHNR and CDR2 is FQNEAQ (reference sequence). CDR3 in DNA: TGTTCCAGCAGCTTACGACAGGGGGGGGAAATGAGCTCCTACGAGCAGTACTTC. As protein: CSSSLRQGGEMSSYEQYF.

The rearrangement joins TRBV13 to TRBJ2-3; possibly TRBD1 for D (5 bases). CDR1 PRHDT and CDR2 FYEKMQ come from the germline V gene (reference sequence). The CDR3 runs 17 residues. The V end lost 4 bases, the J end lost 2 bases, and 19 bases lay between the germline ends. CDR3 nucleotides: TGTGCCAGCAGCTACCGATCCCATGGCAGGGCCACAGATACGCAGTATTTT. Its translation: CASSYRSHGRATDTQYF.

This chain joins TRBV6-1 and TRBJ1-5, with D possibly being TRBD1 (6 bases). Germline CDR1 reads MNHNS; CDR2 reads SASEGT. Trimming cost V 8 bases and J 6 bases, with 17 bases left between them. CDR3 size: 14 residues. In DNA form, the CDR3 reads TGTGCCAGCCAACAGGGAAGGTATGGTCAGCCCCAGCATTTT. Residues: CASQQGRYGQPQHF.